Following are 23 T cell receptor beta chains from one sample sequenced in a study of T cell repertoires in cytomegalovirus infection. TCRdb fed the reads into MiXCR, producing one record per CDR3 protein. The data hold some 220,000 distinct CDR3 sequences, with 12% observed a single time. Sequenced sample: PBMCs. These receptors were collected from a human donor in good health (CMV status not recorded). Some clones in this sample may be carry-over from other donors' samples.

In this sample, this clonotype turned up many times. The gene calls are TRBV7-3 and TRBJ2-6; D might be TRBD1 (5 bases). V was pared by 2 bases and J by 0 bases, with 8 bases between. From germline, CDR1 is SGHTA and CDR2 FQGTGA. The CDR3 consists of 16 residues. DNA of the CDR3: TGTGCCAGCAGCTTACAGGGCCACTCTGGGGCCAACGTCCTGACTTTC. As protein: CASSLQGHSGANVLTF.

The V and J genes are TRBV19 and TRBJ1-4, with D maybe TRBD1 (6 bases). Trimming took off 3 bases at V and 8 bases at J, with 13 bases between the two ends. The germline V gene has CDR1 LNHDA and CDR2 SQIVND (reference sequence). This CDR3 contains 14 residues. The CDR3 spells CASSMAGTQEKLFF. In nucleotides, the CDR3 is TGTGCCAGTAGTATGGCCGGGACACAAGAAAAACTGTTTTTT.

The table lists this clonotype with a few counts. This chain links TRBV7-2 with TRBJ2-5, with 8 nucleotides matching TRBD2. J lost 5 bases, V lost 5 bases, and 7 bases had no gene match. Per the germline V gene, CDR1 is SGHTA and CDR2 is FQGNSA. The CDR3 covers 14 residues. In DNA, the CDR3 is TGTGCCAGCAGCCCCCTACGGGGGGGGGAGACCCAGTACTTC. This sequence encodes CASSPLRGGETQYF.

This clonotype was detected only a few times. This chain connects TRBV20-1 to TRBJ1-2, with D tentatively TRBD1 (5 bases). CDR3 length equals 15 residues. V lost 0 bases and J lost 4, with 15 bases in between. From germline, CDR1 is DFQATT and CDR2 SNEGSKA (reference sequence). CDR3 DNA: TGCAGTGCTAGAGATCAAGCACCAGGGAGCTATGGCTACACCTTC. Translated, it gives CSARDQAPGSYGYTF.

This chain links TRBV10-3 with TRBJ1-6, with 8 bases lining up with TRBD1. With V trimmed by 9 bases and J by 5 bases, 3 bases remained unmatched. The length of the CDR3 is 13 residues. Germline CDR1 is ENHRY and CDR2 is SYGVKD. The CDR3 region has the DNA TGTGCCATGGGACAGGCTGATAATTCACCCCTCCACTTT. Amino acid sequence: CAMGQADNSPLHF.

This clonotype has a count of ten or more. The genes are TRBV28 and TRBJ1-5, with D maybe TRBD1 (5 bases). The CDR3 runs 16 residues. V shed 3 bases and J shed 5 bases, with 17 bases lying between them. The germline gives CDR1 MDHEN, CDR2 SYDVKM. The CDR3 region is CASSLGLRASDQPQHF. Written as DNA, the CDR3 is TGTGCCAGCAGTTTGGGGCTCAGGGCGTCAGATCAGCCCCAGCATTTT.

This clonotype came up many times. V is TRBV28 and J is TRBJ1-2; D uncertain. This CDR3 contains 13 residues. V lost 5 bases, J lost 4 bases, and 11 bases lay in between. Per the germline V gene, CDR1 is MDHEN and CDR2 is SYDVKM. The CDR3 sequence: CASSPPGAYGYTF. DNA for the CDR3: TGTGCCAGCAGTCCACCCGGAGCCTATGGCTACACCTTC.

The V gene is TRBV6-2 or TRBV6-3, the J gene TRBJ2-1; D possibly uses TRBD1 or TRBD2 (6 bases each). The CDR3 contains 14 residues. Trimming removed 6 bases from V and 7 bases from J, with 16 bases in between. The V gene's germline CDR1 is MNHEY and CDR2 SVGEGT. CDR3 region: CASRQGIGGNEQFF. CDR3 in DNA: TGTGCCAGCAGACAGGGCATTGGAGGGAATGAGCAGTTCTTC.

This clonotype came up many times. The J gene is TRBJ2-5, the V gene TRBV7-8; the match to TRBD1 covers 9 bases. J lost 5 bases, V lost 6 bases, and 19 bases had no gene match. This CDR3 spans 18 amino acids. CDR1 is SGHVS, CDR2 FQNEAQ, per germline. CDR3 bases: TGTGCCAGCAGTCGGGACAGGGCCGGGACAGGGCCTTTTGAGACCCAGTACTTC. It specifies CASSRDRAGTGPFETQYF.

V and J are TRBV7-6 and TRBJ2-7, with TRBD1 identical over 8 bases. V shed 4 bases and J 5 bases; nucleotides not matched to a gene: 16. The germline gives CDR1 SGHVS, CDR2 FNYEAQ. This CDR3 is built from 17 residues. The CDR3 loop is CASSSTLRTGGHNEQYF. In nucleotides, the CDR3 is TGTGCCAGCAGCTCGACGCTAAGAACAGGGGGTCACAACGAGCAGTACTTC.

V and J are TRBV6-2 or TRBV6-3 and TRBJ2-1; D ambiguous. The V end was cut by 2 bases, the J end by 6 bases, with 8 bases between. Germline CDR1 MNHEY, CDR2 SVGEGT. The CDR3 is 13 amino acids. The CDR3 DNA reads as TGTGCCAGCAGTTACCTCCAAACCAATGAGCAGTTCTTC. Protein sequence: CASSYLQTNEQFF.

This clonotype was observed many times. This chain links TRBV6-2 or TRBV6-3 with TRBJ2-7; possible D gene TRBD1, 5 bases. CDR3 length: 12 residues. Trimming stripped 5 bases from V and 3 bases from J, with 8 bases between. Germline CDR1 reads MNHEY; CDR2 reads SVGEGT. CDR3 loop: CASSTDSYEQYF. The CDR3 coding sequence is TGTGCCAGCAGTACAGACAGCTACGAGCAGTACTTC.

A word on this clonotype: One end of the junction is discordant with germline, which a read error may explain. CDR3 sequence: CSVEDRADTGELFF. The DNA of the CDR3 is TGCAGCGTGGAAGACAGGGCGGACACCGGGGAGCTGTTTTTT. This rearrangement joins TRBV29-1 to TRBJ2-2; 7 bases fit TRBD1. Germline CDR1 is SQVTM and CDR2 is ANQGSEA. The CDR3 loop spans 14 amino acids.

This clonotype was seen many times. This rearrangement joins TRBV7-2 to TRBJ1-1; D may be TRBD1 (5 bases). V shed 1 base and J shed 3 bases, with 15 bases lying between them. Looked up from germline, CDR1 is SGHTA and CDR2 is FQGNSA. The CDR3 loop spans 16 amino acids. CDR3 amino acids: CASSLEPQGTYTEAFF. The DNA of the CDR3 is TGTGCCAGCAGCTTAGAGCCCCAGGGAACCTACACTGAAGCTTTCTTT. The full variable domain, completed using reference TRBV7-2 and TRBJ1-1, is GAGVSQSPSNKVTEKGKDVELRCDPISGHTALYWYRQSLGQGLEFLIYFQGNSAPDKSGLPSDRFSAERTGGSVSTLTIQRTQQEDSAVYLCASSLEPQGTYTEAFFGQGTRLTVV.

This clonotype was recorded many times. The chain joins TRBV12-5 to TRBJ2-2; D not certain. There are 14 residues in the CDR3. V dropped 1 base and J dropped 3 bases, with 6 bases sitting between them. Germline lookup yields CDR1 LGHNT and CDR2 FRNRAP. The CDR3 loop is CASGLERDTGELFF. The CDR3 DNA sequence: TGTGCTAGTGGTTTGGAACGGGACACCGGGGAGCTGTTTTTT.

Only a few counts were recorded for this clonotype. This chain links TRBV30 with TRBJ2-1, with D unclear. Between the trimmed V and J ends, which lost 3 bases and 5 bases, there was a span of 8 bases. This CDR3 region has 12 residues. Germline-derived CDR1 and CDR2 are GTSNPN and SVGIG (reference sequence). CDR3 DNA sequence: TGTGCCTGGAGGACTGTTCACAATGAGCAGTTCTTC. The encoded protein is CAWRTVHNEQFF.

V is TRBV4-1 and J is TRBJ1-5; D ambiguous. CDR1 and CDR2 from the germline V gene are MGHRA and YSYEKL. The CDR3 totals 16 residues. The V end lost 1 base, the J end lost 2 bases, and 12 bases lay between the germline ends. The CDR3 bases are TGCGCCAGCAGCCAAGGTTTAGGGTCCGGCAATCAGCCCCAGCATTTT. Translation: CASSQGLGSGNQPQHF.

This clonotype was found a few times. The genes are TRBV29-1 and TRBJ1-1; D gene uncertain. The germline CDR1 and CDR2 sequences are SQVTM and ANQGSEA. Deletions cut 0 bases from V and 6 bases from J, with 20 bases between. CDR3 length: 16 residues. The CDR3 DNA follows: TGCAGCGTTGAAGACCAAAAGGGTGCCCTAATTTCTGAAGCTTTCTTT. It is translated as CSVEDQKGALISEAFF.

This chain joins TRBV7-6 and TRBJ1-4; the D is unclear. CDR3 length: 16 residues. Germline lookup yields CDR1 SGHVS and CDR2 FNYEAQ. The ends were cut back, 3 bases at V and 1 base at J, with 12 bases in the middle. CDR3 in amino acids: CASSLTLSLTNEKLFF. CDR3 nucleotide sequence: TGTGCCAGCAGCTTGACACTATCTTTAACTAATGAAAAACTGTTTTTT.

This clonotype showed up just a few times. The chain recombines TRBV20-1 with TRBJ2-5; D gene uncertain. CDR3 length: 11 residues. V lost 6 bases and J lost 7, with 12 bases in between. Germline V lookup: CDR1 DFQATT, CDR2 SNEGSKA (reference sequence). The CDR3 loop is CSAWGTGTQYF. For the CDR3, the DNA is TGCAGTGCCTGGGGAACGGGGACCCAGTACTTC.

This clonotype was picked up a small number of times. Mismatch with germline at one junction end may stem from a read error. The J gene is TRBJ2-7, the V gene TRBV4-1; D may be TRBD1 (6 bases). This CDR3 contains 15 residues. CDR1 and CDR2 from the germline V gene are MGHRA and YSYEKL. In DNA, the CDR3 is TGTGCCAGCAGCCAAGATGGGCAGGGGACCTACGAGCAGTACTTC. Residues: CASSQDGQGTYEQYF.

This clonotype has ten or more counts. V is TRBV6-5 and J is TRBJ2-2; D is tentatively TRBD1 or TRBD2 (5 bases each). The CDR3 spans 14 residues. Germline CDR1 and CDR2: MNHEY and SVGAGI. The V and J ends lost 6 bases and 3 bases respectively, with 11 bases between them. The CDR3 spells CASRGTRYTGELFF. CDR3 nucleotides: TGTGCCAGCAGAGGGACGCGGTACACCGGGGAGCTGTTTTTT.

In its sample, this clonotype was seen a few times. The rearrangement links TRBV7-3 to TRBJ2-6; D gene ambiguous. With 5 bases removed from V and 4 bases from J, the gap between germline ends came to 12 bases. The germline gives CDR1 SGHTA, CDR2 FQGTGA. This CDR3 has 15 residues. CDR3 in DNA: TGTGCCAGCAGCACAACCCTTGCCGGGGCCAACGTCCTGACTTTC. Protein product: CASSTTLAGANVLTF.